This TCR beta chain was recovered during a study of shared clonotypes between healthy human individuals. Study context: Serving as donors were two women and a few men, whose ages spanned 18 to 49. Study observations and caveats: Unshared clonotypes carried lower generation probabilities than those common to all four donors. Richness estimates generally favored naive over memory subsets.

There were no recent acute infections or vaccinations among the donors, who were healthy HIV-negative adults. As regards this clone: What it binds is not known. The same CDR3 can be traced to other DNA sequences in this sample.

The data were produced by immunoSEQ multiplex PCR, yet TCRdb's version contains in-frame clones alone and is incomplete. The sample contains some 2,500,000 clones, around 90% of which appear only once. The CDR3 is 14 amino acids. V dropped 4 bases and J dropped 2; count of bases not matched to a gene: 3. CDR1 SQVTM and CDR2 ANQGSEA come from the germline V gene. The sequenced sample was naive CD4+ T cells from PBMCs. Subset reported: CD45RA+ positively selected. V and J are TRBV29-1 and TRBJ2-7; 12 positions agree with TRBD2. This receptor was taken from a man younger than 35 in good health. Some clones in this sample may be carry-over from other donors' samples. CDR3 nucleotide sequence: TGCAGCGTTGGGGGACTAGCGGGCACCTACGAGCAGTACTTC. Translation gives CSVGGLAGTYEQYF.